These 14 T cell receptor beta chains originate from one sample sequenced in a study of blood T cell repertoires in COVID-19. This table comes from immunoSEQ multiplex PCR, and its TCRdb copy is limited to in-frame clones, with some not included. The profile covers 200,000 to 300,000 clones, with 70% to 90% appearing a single time and under 4% taken by the ten largest. Sequenced input: peripheral blood. These receptors were obtained from a man aged 18 to 29 with active or convalescent COVID-19.

The CDR3, as DNA: TGCGCCAGCAGCTTGAGTCCCCTTAGCGGGATGGCCACCGGGGAGCTGTTTTTT. Translated: CASSLSPLSGMATGELFF. The V and J genes are TRBV5-1 and TRBJ2-2, with TRBD2 identical over 8 bases. The V gene end was trimmed by 1 base and the J gene end by 4 bases; junction bases not matched to a gene: 12. The germline V gene has CDR1 SGHRS and CDR2 YFSETQ. This CDR3 comprises 18 residues.

The rearrangement uses TRBV6-1 and TRBJ1-2; D uncertain. CDR3 length: 16 amino acids. Per the germline V gene, CDR1 is MNHNS and CDR2 is SASEGT. The V and J ends lost 4 bases and 6 bases respectively, with 21 bases between them. The CDR3 nucleotides are TGTGCCAGCAGTGCGCATTCCAGTGGTAGCCCAGATGGCTACACCTTC. Protein: CASSAHSSGSPDGYTF.

The V and J genes are TRBV25-1 and TRBJ1-2, with D perhaps matching TRBD1 (6 bases). The CDR3 is made up of 11 amino acids. The ends were cut back, 2 bases at V and 8 bases at J, with 6 bases in the middle. From germline, CDR1 is MGHDK and CDR2 SYGVNS. The DNA of the CDR3 is TGTGCCAGCAGTGAAGGGGGCGGCTACACCTTC. This sequence encodes CASSEGGGYTF.

This chain connects TRBV28 to TRBJ1-1; 9 bases align to TRBD1. Per germline, CDR1 MDHEN and CDR2 SYDVKM. The trim removed 5 bases at V and 4 bases at J, leaving 5 bases unmatched. The CDR3 is 14 amino acids. Here the CDR3 reads CASSRQGGGTEAFF. The CDR3 nucleotides are TGTGCCAGCAGTCGACAGGGGGGGGGCACTGAAGCTTTCTTT.

The chain couples TRBV7-9 to TRBJ2-3, with D perhaps TRBD2 (5 bases). The ends were cut back, 8 bases at V and 0 bases at J, with 12 bases in the middle. This CDR3 comprises 14 residues. Per germline, CDR1 SEHNR and CDR2 FQNEAQ (reference sequence). The CDR3 loop reads CASQKSGSTDTQYF. The DNA for the CDR3 is TGTGCCAGCCAGAAGAGCGGAAGCACAGATACGCAGTATTTT.

The chain links TRBV6-1 to TRBJ1-4, with a weak D call TRBD1 (6 bases). Germline CDR1 reads MNHNS; CDR2 reads SASEGT. The CDR3 totals 14 residues. V was trimmed by 8 bases and J by 4 bases, leaving 14 bases between them. The DNA for the CDR3 is TGTGCCAGCGGACCGGGACACCATAATGAAAAACTGTTTTTT. Translation gives CASGPGHHNEKLFF.

This chain uses TRBV15 with TRBJ1-1; D call uncertain. The V gene's germline CDR1 is LNHNV and CDR2 YYDKDF (reference sequence). This CDR3 has 15 amino acids. V was shortened by 0 bases and J by 7 bases, with 15 bases between the two germline ends. CDR3: CATSRDRAGGGEAFF. CDR3 DNA sequence: TGTGCCACCAGCAGAGACCGGGCAGGAGGCGGTGAAGCTTTCTTT.

This clone was found a few times. CDR3 amino acids: CASSPGQANYGYTF. The CDR3 DNA reads as TGCGCCAGCAGTCCCGGACAGGCTAACTATGGCTACACCTTC. The J gene is TRBJ1-2, the V gene TRBV4-3, with TRBD1 matching 7 bases. The J segment lost 0 bases and the V segment lost 6 bases, leaving 4 bases of the junction unmatched. Germline V gene data show CDR1 as LGHNA and CDR2 as YSLEER. CDR3 length: 14 amino acids.

This chain uses TRBV7-9 with TRBJ2-2; 7 bases agree with TRBD2. Germline V gene sequence: CDR1 SEHNR, CDR2 FQNEAQ (reference sequence). The CDR3 extends over 14 amino acids. The V and J ends lost 6 bases and 0 bases, in that order; junction bases with no gene match: 1. The DNA of the CDR3 is TGTGCCAGCAGAGCGGGATCGAACACCGGGGAGCTGTTTTTT. Amino acid sequence: CASRAGSNTGELFF. Based on the CDR3 plus reference TRBV7-9 and TRBJ2-2, the full variable domain is DTGVSQNPRHKITKRGQNVTFRCDPISEHNRLYWYRQTLGQGPEFLTYFQNEAQLEKSRLLSDRFSAERPKGSFSTLEIQRTEQGDSAMYLCASRAGSNTGELFFGEGSRLTVL.

The chain employs TRBV6-2 or TRBV6-3 and TRBJ2-1; D possibly corresponds to TRBD2 (6 bases). Trimming took off 6 bases at V and 1 base at J, with 22 bases between the two ends. There are 18 residues in the CDR3. Germline CDR1 is MNHEY and CDR2 is SVGEGT. CDR3 nucleotides: TGTGCCAGCAGCCTCGCCCCCTGGGCGGGGCTTTCCTACAATGAGCAGTTCTTC. Amino acids: CASSLAPWAGLSYNEQFF.

The CDR3 reads CASSLTGQGLYGYTF. DNA of the CDR3: TGTGCCAGCAGCTTGACGGGACAAGGATTATATGGCTACACCTTC. V usage is TRBV5-6 and J usage is TRBJ1-2; D may be TRBD1 (6 bases). V lost 1 base to trimming and J lost 5 bases, with 15 bases between them. This CDR3 is 15 amino acids long. Looked up from germline, CDR1 is SGHDT and CDR2 is YYEEEE.

This sequence joins TRBV7-6 and TRBJ2-6; D perhaps matches TRBD1 (7 bases). Germline V gene data show CDR1 as SGHVS and CDR2 as FNYEAQ. The CDR3 sequence is 19 residues long. V was trimmed by 2 bases and J by 0 bases, leaving 17 bases between them. This CDR3 is CASSLFMAGGSSGANVLTF. As DNA, the CDR3 is TGTGCCAGCAGCTTATTTATGGCAGGGGGGTCCTCTGGGGCCAACGTCCTGACTTTC.

V usage is TRBV29-1 and J usage is TRBJ2-7; 7 bases match TRBD1. Looked up from germline, CDR1 is SQVTM and CDR2 is ANQGSEA. CDR3 length: 11 amino acids. V shed 7 bases, J shed 5 bases, and the junction held 5 bases outside the gene matches. The DNA for the CDR3 is TGCAGCGCTAGACAGGGCCACGAGCAGTACTTC. Residues: CSARQGHEQYF.

The chain combines TRBV19 with TRBJ2-1; 11 bases are a match to TRBD1. Germline CDR1 is LNHDA and CDR2 is SQIVND (reference sequence). V trimming: 1 base; J trimming: 5 bases; junction bases outside the gene matches: 4. The CDR3 has 16 amino acids. The DNA for the CDR3 is TGTGCCAGTAGTATAGTCCGGGACAGGGGGGACAATGAGCAGTTCTTC. It is translated as CASSIVRDRGDNEQFF.